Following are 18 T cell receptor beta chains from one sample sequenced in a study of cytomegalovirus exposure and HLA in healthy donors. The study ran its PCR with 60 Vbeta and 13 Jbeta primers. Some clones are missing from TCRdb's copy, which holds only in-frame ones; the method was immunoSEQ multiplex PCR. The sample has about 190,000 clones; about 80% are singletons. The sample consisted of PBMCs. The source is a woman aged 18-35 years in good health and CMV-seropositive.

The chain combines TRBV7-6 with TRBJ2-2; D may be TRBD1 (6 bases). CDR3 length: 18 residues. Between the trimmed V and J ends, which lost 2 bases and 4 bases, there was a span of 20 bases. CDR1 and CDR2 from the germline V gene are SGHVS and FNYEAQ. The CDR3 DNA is TGTGCCAGCAGCTTAAGTGACCGGGACATGGGCTCCACCGGGGAGCTGTTTTTT. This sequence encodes CASSLSDRDMGSTGELFF.

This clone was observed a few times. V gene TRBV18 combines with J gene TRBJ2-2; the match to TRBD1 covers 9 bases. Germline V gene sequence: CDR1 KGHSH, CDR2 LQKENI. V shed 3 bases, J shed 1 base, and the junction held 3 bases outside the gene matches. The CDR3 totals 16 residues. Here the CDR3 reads CASSPGTGRNTGELFF. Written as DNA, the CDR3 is TGTGCCAGCTCACCCGGGACAGGGAGGAACACCGGGGAGCTGTTTTTT.

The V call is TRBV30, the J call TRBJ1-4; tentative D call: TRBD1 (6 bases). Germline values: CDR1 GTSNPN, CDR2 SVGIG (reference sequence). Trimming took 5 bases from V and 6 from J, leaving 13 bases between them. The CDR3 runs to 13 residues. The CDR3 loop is CAWAGGLDEKLFF. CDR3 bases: TGTGCCTGGGCCGGGGGGCTCGATGAAAAACTGTTTTTT.

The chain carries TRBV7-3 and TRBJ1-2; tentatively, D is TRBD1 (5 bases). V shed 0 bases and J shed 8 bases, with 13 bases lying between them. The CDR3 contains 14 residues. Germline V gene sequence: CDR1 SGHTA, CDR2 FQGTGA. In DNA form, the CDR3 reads TGTGCCAGCAGCTTAACGGGGGGTCGAGGCGGCTACACCTTC. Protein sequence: CASSLTGGRGGYTF.

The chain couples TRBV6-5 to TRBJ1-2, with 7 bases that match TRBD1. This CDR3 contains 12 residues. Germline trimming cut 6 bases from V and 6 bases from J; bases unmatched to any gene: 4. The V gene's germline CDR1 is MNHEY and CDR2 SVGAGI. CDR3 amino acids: CASSGTADGYTF. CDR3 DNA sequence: TGTGCCAGCAGCGGGACAGCAGATGGCTACACCTTC.

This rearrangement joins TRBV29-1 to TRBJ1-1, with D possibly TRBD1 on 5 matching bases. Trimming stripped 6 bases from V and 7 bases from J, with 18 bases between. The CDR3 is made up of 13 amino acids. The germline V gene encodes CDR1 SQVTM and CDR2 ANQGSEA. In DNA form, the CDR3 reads TGCAGCGTAGCTGGGGGGGGTTTGGTTGAAGCTTTCTTT. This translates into CSVAGGGLVEAFF.

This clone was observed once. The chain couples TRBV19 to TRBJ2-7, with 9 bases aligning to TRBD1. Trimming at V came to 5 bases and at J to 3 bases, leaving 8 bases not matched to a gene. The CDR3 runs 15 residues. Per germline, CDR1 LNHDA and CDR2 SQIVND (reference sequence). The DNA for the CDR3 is TGTGCCAGTAGTTCAACCGGGACAGGGCTCTACGAGCAGTACTTC. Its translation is CASSSTGTGLYEQYF.

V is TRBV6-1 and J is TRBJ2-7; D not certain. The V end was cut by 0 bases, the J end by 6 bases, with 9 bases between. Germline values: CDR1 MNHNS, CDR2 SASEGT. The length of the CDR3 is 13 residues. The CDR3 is CASSEAARPEQYF. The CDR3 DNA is TGTGCCAGCAGTGAAGCAGCGCGGCCCGAGCAGTACTTC.

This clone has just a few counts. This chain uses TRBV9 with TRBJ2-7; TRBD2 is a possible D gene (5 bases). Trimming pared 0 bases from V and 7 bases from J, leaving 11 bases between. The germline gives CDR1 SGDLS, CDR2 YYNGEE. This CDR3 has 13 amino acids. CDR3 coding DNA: TGTGCCAGCAGCGTAGCAGGTCGGAGGGAGCAGTACTTC. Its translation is CASSVAGRREQYF.

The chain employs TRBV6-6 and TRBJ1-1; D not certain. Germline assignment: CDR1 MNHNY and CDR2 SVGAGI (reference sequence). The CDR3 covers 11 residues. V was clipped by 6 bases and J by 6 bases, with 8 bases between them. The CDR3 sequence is CASRITAEAFF. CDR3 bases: TGTGCCAGCAGAATAACAGCTGAAGCTTTCTTT.

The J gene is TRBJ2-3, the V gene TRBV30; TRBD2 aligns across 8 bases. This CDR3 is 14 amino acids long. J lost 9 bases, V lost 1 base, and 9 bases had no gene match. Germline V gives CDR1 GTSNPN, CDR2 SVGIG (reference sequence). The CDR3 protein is CAWSGGLGGGTQYF. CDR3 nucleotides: TGTGCCTGGAGTGGGGGACTAGGAGGAGGAACGCAGTATTTT.

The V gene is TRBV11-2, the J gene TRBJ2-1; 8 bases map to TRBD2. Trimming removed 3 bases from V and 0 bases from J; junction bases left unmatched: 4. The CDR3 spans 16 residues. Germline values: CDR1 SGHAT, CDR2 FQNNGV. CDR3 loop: CASSLVLAASYNEQFF. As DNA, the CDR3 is TGTGCCAGCAGCTTGGTACTAGCGGCCTCCTACAATGAGCAGTTCTTC.

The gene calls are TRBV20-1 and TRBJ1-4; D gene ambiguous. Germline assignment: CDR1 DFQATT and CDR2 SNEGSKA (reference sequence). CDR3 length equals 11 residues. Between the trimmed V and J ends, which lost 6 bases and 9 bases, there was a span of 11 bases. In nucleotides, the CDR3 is TGCAGTGCCCCCGCAGTGAAAAAACTGTTTTTT. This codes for CSAPAVKKLFF.

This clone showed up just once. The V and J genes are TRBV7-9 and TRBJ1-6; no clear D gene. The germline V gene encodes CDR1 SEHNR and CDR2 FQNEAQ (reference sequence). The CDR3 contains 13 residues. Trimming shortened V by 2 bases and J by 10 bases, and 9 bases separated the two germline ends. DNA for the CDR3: TGTGCCAGCAGCTTAAGGGAGCTCTCACCCCTCCACTTT. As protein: CASSLRELSPLHF.

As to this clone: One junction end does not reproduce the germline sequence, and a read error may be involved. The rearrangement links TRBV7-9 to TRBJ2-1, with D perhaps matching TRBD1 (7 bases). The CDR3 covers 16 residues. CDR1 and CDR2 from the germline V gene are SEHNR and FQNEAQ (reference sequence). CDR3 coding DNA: TGTTCCAGCAGCCCAATCGGGGGACCCCAGGGGGTAGAGCAGTTCTTC. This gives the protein CSSSPIGGPQGVEQFF.

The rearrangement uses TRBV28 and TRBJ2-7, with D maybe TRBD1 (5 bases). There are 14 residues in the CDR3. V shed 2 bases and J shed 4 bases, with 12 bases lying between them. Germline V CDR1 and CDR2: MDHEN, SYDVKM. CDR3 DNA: TGTGCCAGCAGTTTAAGGCAGGGAAAGTACGAGCAGTACTTC. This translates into CASSLRQGKYEQYF.

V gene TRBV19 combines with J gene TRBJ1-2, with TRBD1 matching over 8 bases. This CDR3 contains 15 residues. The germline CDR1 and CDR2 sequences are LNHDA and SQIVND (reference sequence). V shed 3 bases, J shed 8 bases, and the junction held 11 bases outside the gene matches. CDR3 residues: CASSMDRENPMGYTF. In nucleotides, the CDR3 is TGTGCCAGTAGTATGGACAGGGAGAATCCGATGGGCTACACCTTC. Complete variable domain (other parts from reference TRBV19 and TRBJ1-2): DGGITQSPKYLFRKEGQNVTLSCEQNLNHDAMYWYRQDPGQGLRLIYYSQIVNDFQKGDIAEGYSVSREKKESFPLTVTSAQKNPTAFYLCASSMDRENPMGYTFGSGTRLTVV.

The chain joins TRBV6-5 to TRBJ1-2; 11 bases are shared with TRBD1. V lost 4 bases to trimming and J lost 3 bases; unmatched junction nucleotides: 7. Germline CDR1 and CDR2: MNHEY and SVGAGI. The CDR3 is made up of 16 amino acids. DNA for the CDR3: TGTGCCAGCAGTTCGGGACAGGGGGGAGGTCACTATGGCTACACCTTC. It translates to CASSSGQGGGHYGYTF.